This T cell receptor beta chain was sequenced for a study of blood T cell repertoires in COVID-19. In germline, CDR1 is DFQATT, CDR2 SNEGSKA (reference sequence). The CDR3 is 11 residues long. After removal of 5 bases from V and 4 bases from J, the junction contained 0 bases not matched to a gene. This clone was seen a handful of times. In the original processing: Researchers report that nucleated cell counts were estimated from reference gene primer amplification. This table comes from immunoSEQ multiplex PCR, and its TCRdb copy is limited to in-frame clones, with some not included. Clonal size and the V and J genes are those of that table, whereas D and trimming came from the DNA. The sample records 85,000 to 100,000 clones, roughly three quarters being singletons.

The receptor's source is a human donor in a cohort sampled during active COVID-19. The rearrangement uses TRBV20-1 and TRBJ2-5, with 8 bases aligning to TRBD1. The sequencing sample was made of peripheral blood. The CDR3 loop reads CSAGQGETQYF. CDR3 nucleotides: TGCAGTGCTGGACAGGGAGAGACCCAGTACTTC.